Listed below are T cell receptor beta chains from one sample, sequenced in a study of identical twins. TCRdb reanalysed the 5' RACE reads using MiXCR and keeps one entry per CDR3 protein. This table has around 490,000 distinct CDR3 sequences, roughly 15% appearing once. The sample also formed part of further work on yellow fever vaccine responses in identical twins.

The specimen was CD4+ T cells sorted from blood. The receptors shown here come from a woman between 18 and 29 years old in good health. Both conserved end residues are part of each CDR3. Each record gives: J gene, clone size, D gene, V gene, CDR3 DNA, CDR3 protein. A D gene is named only where the DNA matches it firmly. Only some rows state a clone size, as once, few, many or a class for expanded clones.

>TRBJ2-3|many|.|TRBV12-3/TRBV12-4
TGTGCCAGCAGTTTTGAAGGAACAGATACGCAGTATTTT
CASSFEGTDTQYF
>TRBJ1-4|few|.|TRBV7-9
TGTGCCAGCAGCTTATGGGGGGCTATTGATGAAAAACTGTTTTTT
CASSLWGAIDEKLFF
>TRBJ2-3|once|.|TRBV7-9
TGTGCCAGCAGCTCTGGAGTAACATCGGGTACGCAGTATTTT
CASSSGVTSGTQYF
>TRBJ2-1|.|TRBD2|TRBV6-2/TRBV6-3
TGTGCCAGCCAAGGCACTAGCGGGAGGGCTATGGCCCGGCTAGGCTCCTACAATGAGCAGTTCTTC
CASQGTSGRAMARLGSYNEQFF
>TRBJ2-7|.|.|TRBV5-1
TGCGCCAGCAGCGACCCCTTGGGAATAACAGTGGGCGAGCAGTACTTC
CASSDPLGITVGEQYF
>TRBJ2-6|.|.|TRBV4-1
TGCGCCAGCAGCCAAGTTGGAGCTGGGGCCAACGTCCTGACTTTC
CASSQVGAGANVLTF
>TRBJ1-4|.|.|TRBV7-6
TGTGCCAGCAGCTACTCGGCCACGGTTGATGAAAAACTGTTTTTT
CASSYSATVDEKLFF
>TRBJ2-3|few|.|TRBV4-1
TGCGCCAGCAGCCACTCAAAGGGGGGAGCGACGGGAGATACGCAGTATTTT
CASSHSKGGATGDTQYF
>TRBJ2-3|.|.|TRBV4-2
TGTGCCAGCAGCCCCACCCTAGGCGGGCTAGCGTGGGGATCGCAGTATTTT
CASSPTLGGLAWGSQYF
>TRBJ2-4|.|.|TRBV29-1
TGCAGCGTTGAAGGGACAGCAAAAAACATTCAGTACTTC
CSVEGTAKNIQYF
>TRBJ2-3|few|TRBD1|TRBV20-1
TGCAGCCCCGGACAGGGTTCGAGGGTGACAGATACGCAGTATTTT
CSPGQGSRVTDTQYF
>TRBJ1-1|few|TRBD1|TRBV7-9
TGTGCCAGCAGCCACAAACGACAGGGACCGAACACTGAAGCTTTCTTT
CASSHKRQGPNTEAFF
>TRBJ2-1|few|TRBD2|TRBV2
TGTGCCAGCCAGCGGGAAGCCTACAATGAGCAGTTCTTC
CASQREAYNEQFF
>TRBJ2-1|.|TRBD2|TRBV12-3/TRBV12-4
TGTGCCAGCAGTTTACTTGCGGGAGGATATGAGCAGTTCTTC
CASSLLAGGYEQFF
>TRBJ2-3|.|.|TRBV7-3
TGTGCCAGCTCCAGGCAGGGTACCCCAGATACGCAGTATTTT
CASSRQGTPDTQYF
>TRBJ2-7|few|TRBD2|TRBV20-1
TGCAGTGCGGCTGGACTAGCGGGAAGTTACGAGCAGTACTTC
CSAAGLAGSYEQYF
>TRBJ2-1|.|.|TRBV27
TGTGCCAGCTCAGTTGGTGGGAACTCCTACAATGAGCAGTTCTTC
CASSVGGNSYNEQFF
>TRBJ2-3|few|.|TRBV29-1
TGCAGCGTTGAAGAAGGGACTTGGAGCACAGATACGCAGTATTTT
CSVEEGTWSTDTQYF
>TRBJ2-3|few|.|TRBV24-1
TGTGCCACCAGGACCAGCACAGATACGCAGTATTTT
CATRTSTDTQYF
>TRBJ2-1|.|.|TRBV4-1
TGCGCCAGCAGCCAAGATTTTCCCCGACCCCCCAGGTCCTACAATGAGCAGTTCTTC
CASSQDFPRPPRSYNEQFF
>TRBJ2-1|.|.|TRBV7-9
TGTGCCAGCAGCTTAGAATGGGCTGGGGAGTTCTTC
CASSLEWAGEFF
>TRBJ1-4|.|.|TRBV5-1
TGCGCCAGCAGCTTGGGGGGAAGGGATGGTGAAAAACTGTTTTTT
CASSLGGRDGEKLFF
>TRBJ2-3|.|.|TRBV29-1
TGCAGCGCCCGAGCGGACCTTAGCACAGATACGCAGTATTTT
CSARADLSTDTQYF
>TRBJ2-1|.|.|TRBV12-3/TRBV12-4
TGTGCCAGCTTAGGTTGGAATGAGCAGTTCTTC
CASLGWNEQFF
>TRBJ2-1|few|TRBD1|TRBV28
TGTGCCAGCAGTTGGGGGACAGTTTCCTACAATGAGCAGTTCTTC
CASSWGTVSYNEQFF
>TRBJ1-6|few|.|TRBV7-3
TGTGCCAGCAGCTTTCTGGCAGGGAATTCACCCCTCCACTTT
CASSFLAGNSPLHF
>TRBJ2-1|few|TRBD1|TRBV24-1
TGTGCCACCAGTGATCCCGACAGGGTACTGTTCTTC
CATSDPDRVLFF
>TRBJ1-3|.|.|TRBV6-5
TGTGCCAGCAGTTACCTAACTGGAGGGCACTCTGGAAACACCATATATTTT
CASSYLTGGHSGNTIYF
>TRBJ1-2|few|.|TRBV20-1
TGCAGTGCTAGAGAAGGCGCAGGGCTCTATGGCTACACCTTC
CSAREGAGLYGYTF
>TRBJ1-2|.|TRBD1|TRBV12-3/TRBV12-4
TGTGCCAGCAGCCCAGACAGGGGGCATGGCTACACCTTC
CASSPDRGHGYTF
>TRBJ2-2|few|.|TRBV10-1
TGCGCCAGCAGTGAGGGGGGCGGGAATAGCGGGGAGCTGTTTTTT
CASSEGGGNSGELFF
>TRBJ1-2|.|.|TRBV7-9
TGTGCCAGCACCCGCATCGGGACATCTCTATATGGCTACACCTTC
CASTRIGTSLYGYTF
>TRBJ1-6|.|.|TRBV10-3
TGTGCCGCCCGTACAATGGACACAACTTCACCCCTCCACTTT
CAARTMDTTSPLHF
>TRBJ2-7|.|TRBD2|TRBV7-8
TGTGCCAGCAGCTTTACCGGGACTAGCTGGTTCTTTGTATCCTACGAGCAGTACTTC
CASSFTGTSWFFVSYEQYF
>TRBJ2-1|few|.|TRBV2
TGTGCCAGCAGACCCACCGAACAGGTTGTAAATGAGCAGTTCTTC
CASRPTEQVVNEQFF
>TRBJ2-5|few|TRBD2|TRBV29-1
TGCAGCGTTGAAAGGGGACTAGCGGGGACCCAGTACTTC
CSVERGLAGTQYF
>TRBJ2-7|.|TRBD2|TRBV19
TGTGCCAGTAGCCAAGGACTAGTAGGGACCTACGAGCAGTACTTC
CASSQGLVGTYEQYF
>TRBJ2-4|few|.|TRBV20-1
TGCAGTGCTAGACCGGGCCCTAACATTCAGTACTTC
CSARPGPNIQYF
>TRBJ2-1|.|TRBD1|TRBV28
TGTGCCAGCAGTGGACAGGGTAGTAAAAATGAGCAGTTCTTC
CASSGQGSKNEQFF
>TRBJ2-4|few|.|TRBV21-1
TGTGCCAGCACTAAGGGGGACCCCAAGCCTCTAGCCAAAAACATTCAGTACTTC
CASTKGDPKPLAKNIQYF
>TRBJ2-7|.|TRBD1|TRBV27
TGTGCCAGCAGAGGACAGGGGTCCCACGAGCAGTACTTC
CASRGQGSHEQYF
>TRBJ2-1|few|.|TRBV5-1
TGCGCCAGCAGCTTGGATCGGGTCTTATACAATGAGCAGTTCTTC
CASSLDRVLYNEQFF
>TRBJ1-1|.|TRBD1|TRBV12-3/TRBV12-4
TGTGCCAGCAGTTCGACAGGGGGGGACACTGAAGCTTTCTTT
CASSSTGGDTEAFF
>TRBJ1-1|few|TRBD1|TRBV10-3
TGTGCCATCAGTGGAGGGACAGCGAACACTGAAGCTTTCTTT
CAISGGTANTEAFF
>TRBJ2-1|.|.|TRBV12-3/TRBV12-4
TGTGCCAGCAGTCCCCCGGTGGGTAGCGGTCACAATGAGCAGTTCTTC
CASSPPVGSGHNEQFF
>TRBJ1-5|many|.|TRBV10-3
TGTGCCATCAGTGAGTCGATGCCTGGGGTTGGGCAGCCCCAGCATTTT
CAISESMPGVGQPQHF
>TRBJ2-1|few|TRBD2|TRBV5-5
TGTGCCAGCAGCTGGACTAGCGGGGGGAATGAGCAGTTCTTC
CASSWTSGGNEQFF
>TRBJ2-1|few|TRBD2|TRBV14
TGTGCCAGCAGCCAAGATCGGCTAGCGGGAGGTTTTTCACCCTACAATGAGCAGTTCTTC
CASSQDRLAGGFSPYNEQFF
>TRBJ1-5|.|TRBD1|TRBV20-1
TGCAGTGCTAGGAGGCAGGGGGCTCAGCCCCAGCATTTT
CSARRQGAQPQHF